Described below is a single T cell receptor beta chain sequence and its context. Reverse transcription of roughly 0.45 to 1 ug RNA was performed with random hexamers. Amplification of the TCR beta CDR3 was carried out by immunoSEQ multiplex PCR, which spanned a total of 54 Vbeta and 13 Jbeta segments. Each CDR3 protein is one row after TCRdb ran MiXCR on the immunoSEQ multiplex PCR reads. The sample has tens of thousands of distinct CDR3 sequences, around 96% seen once; the top ten hold approximately 0.57%. CD8+ and CD4+ T cells from blood underwent TCR beta sequencing, which was carried out in a high-throughput format. Recently defined diagnostic criteria classed the Susac syndrome patients as definite or probable. V dropped 3 bases and J dropped 0 bases, with 12 bases sitting between them. This CDR3 is built from 15 residues. Germline V gives CDR1 DFQATT, CDR2 SNEGSKA (reference sequence). These data originate in a study of CD8 T cells in Susac syndrome.

This rearrangement joins TRBV20-1 to TRBJ1-5; D perhaps matches TRBD1 (6 bases). The sequencing input was CD8+ T cells from PBMCs. The receptor comes from a human donor with Susac syndrome. The CDR3 sequence is CSASLDSYSNQPQHF. The DNA for the CDR3 is TGCAGTGCTAGCCTGGACAGCTATAGCAATCAGCCCCAGCATTTT.